This TCR beta chain emerged from a study of cytomegalovirus exposure and HLA in healthy donors. The PCR contained 60 Vbeta and 13 Jbeta primers. Generated by immunoSEQ multiplex PCR, the TCRdb table keeps only in-frame clones and is missing some. The table shows 150,000 to 200,000 clones, with about 70% occurring only once. Points on this clone: The antigen is undetermined.

CDR1 and CDR2 (germline): SGHRS, YFSETQ. The V and J ends lost 0 bases and 4 bases respectively, with 13 bases between them. This CDR3 comprises 15 residues. Study findings and constraints: Some V segments (TRBV6-2 and TRBV6-3 among them) were excluded as indistinguishable. Common viral pathogens (according to a later analysis) appeared linked to several of the most significant clusters.

The chain carries TRBV5-1 and TRBJ1-2; D possibly corresponds to TRBD1 (5 bases). The sequenced sample consisted of PBMCs. The TCR sequence derives from a woman aged 25 to 45 in good health and CMV-seronegative. CDR3 DNA sequence: TGCGCCAGCAGCTTGGTCGGGGGAAGCGGCTATGGCTACACCTTC. It encodes CASSLVGGSGYGYTF.